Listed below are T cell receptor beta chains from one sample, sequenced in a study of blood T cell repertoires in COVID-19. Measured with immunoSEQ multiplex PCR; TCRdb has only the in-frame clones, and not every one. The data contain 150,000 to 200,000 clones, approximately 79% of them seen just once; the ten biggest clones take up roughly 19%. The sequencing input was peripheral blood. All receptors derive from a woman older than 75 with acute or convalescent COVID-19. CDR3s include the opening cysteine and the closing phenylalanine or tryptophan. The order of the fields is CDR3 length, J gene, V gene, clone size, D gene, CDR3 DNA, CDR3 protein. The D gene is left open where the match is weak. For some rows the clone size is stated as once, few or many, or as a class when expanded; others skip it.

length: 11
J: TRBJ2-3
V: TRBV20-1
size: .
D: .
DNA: TGCAGCGAGGGTTCCGCAGATACGCAGTATTTT
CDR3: CSEGSADTQYF

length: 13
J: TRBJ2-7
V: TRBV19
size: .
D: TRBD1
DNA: TGTGCCAGTAGTTGGCAGGGGGCCCACGAGCAGTACTTC
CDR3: CASSWQGAHEQYF

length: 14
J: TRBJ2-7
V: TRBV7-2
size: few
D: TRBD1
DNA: TGTGCCAGCAGACATAAGGGACAGGGGGGCGAGCAGTACTTC
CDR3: CASRHKGQGGEQYF

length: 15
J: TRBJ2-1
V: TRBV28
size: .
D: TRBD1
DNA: TGTGCCAGCAGCCCCCGCGGGACAGGGCTTAGTGAGCAGTTCTTC
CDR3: CASSPRGTGLSEQFF

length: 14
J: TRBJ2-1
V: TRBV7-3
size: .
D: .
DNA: TGTGCCAGCAGCTTAATCGGGATAAACAATGAGCAGTTCTTC
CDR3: CASSLIGINNEQFF

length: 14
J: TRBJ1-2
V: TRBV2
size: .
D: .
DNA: TGTGCCAGCAGTGAAGCGCGCTCTAACTATGGCTACACCTTC
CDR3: CASSEARSNYGYTF

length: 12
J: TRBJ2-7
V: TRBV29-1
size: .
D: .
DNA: TGCAGCGTTGGGTTCACGGGGTATGAGCAGTACTTC
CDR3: CSVGFTGYEQYF

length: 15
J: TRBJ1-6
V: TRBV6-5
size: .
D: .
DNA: TGTGCCAGCAGTTACTCTGGACAGTTGAATTCACCCCTCCACTTT
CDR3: CASSYSGQLNSPLHF

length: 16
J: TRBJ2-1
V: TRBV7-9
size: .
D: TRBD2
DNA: TGTGCCAGCAGCCCGACTAGCGGGGCCTCCTACAATGAGCAGTTCTTC
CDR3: CASSPTSGASYNEQFF

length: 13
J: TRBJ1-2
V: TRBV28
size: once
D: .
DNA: TGTGCCAGCAGTTTAGTCAGCGGCTATGGCTACACCTTC
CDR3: CASSLVSGYGYTF

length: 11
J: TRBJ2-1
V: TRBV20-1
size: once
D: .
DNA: TGCAGTGTCGCGTTCGGGAATGAGCAGTTCTTC
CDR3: CSVAFGNEQFF

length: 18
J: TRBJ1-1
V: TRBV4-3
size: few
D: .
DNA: TGCGCCAGCAGCCGCCTAATCAGAGGGGCGGGAATGAACACTGAAGCTTTCTTT
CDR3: CASSRLIRGAGMNTEAFF

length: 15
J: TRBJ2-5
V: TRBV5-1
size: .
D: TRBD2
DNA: TGCGCCAGCAGCTTGGCATTAGCGGGAGGGGCGACCCAGTACTTC
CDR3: CASSLALAGGATQYF

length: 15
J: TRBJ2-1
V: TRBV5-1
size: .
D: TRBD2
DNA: TGCGCCAGCAGCTTGGGTAGCGGGATATTAGACGAGCAGTTCTTC
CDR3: CASSLGSGILDEQFF

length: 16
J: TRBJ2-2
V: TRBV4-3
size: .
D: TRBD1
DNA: TGCGCCAGCAGCCAAGTACAGGGGGCTTCTATCGGGGAGCTGTTTTTT
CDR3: CASSQVQGASIGELFF

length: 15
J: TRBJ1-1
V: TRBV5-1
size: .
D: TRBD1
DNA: TGCGCCAGCAGTCTACTCCCGGGACAGGAGAAGATGCCTTTCTTT
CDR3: CASSLLPGQEKMPFF

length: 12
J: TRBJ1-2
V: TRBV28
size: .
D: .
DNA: TGTGCCAGCAGGAGTCAGGGCTATGGCTACACCTTC
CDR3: CASRSQGYGYTF

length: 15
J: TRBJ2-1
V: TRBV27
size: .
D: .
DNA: TGTGCCAGCAGGCGCCTTAGCGGAGCCTACAATGAGCAGTTCTTC
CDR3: CASRRLSGAYNEQFF

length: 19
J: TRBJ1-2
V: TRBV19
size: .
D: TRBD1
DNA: TGTGCCAGTAGTATAGATCGGCCGGGACAGGGATCTTCGAGCTATGGCTACACCTTC
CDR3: CASSIDRPGQGSSSYGYTF

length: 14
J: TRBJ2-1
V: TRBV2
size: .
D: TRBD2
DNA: TGTGCCAGCACTAGGGAGGGAGGCTACAATGAGCAGTTCTTC
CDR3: CASTREGGYNEQFF

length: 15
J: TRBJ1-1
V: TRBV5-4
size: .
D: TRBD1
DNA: TGTGCCAGCAGCCCACTTGGACAGGCGAACACTGAAGCTTTCTTT
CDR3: CASSPLGQANTEAFF

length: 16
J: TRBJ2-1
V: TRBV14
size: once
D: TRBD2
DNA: TGTGCCAGCAGCTTCGGGTCTAGCGGAGCCAGAAATGAGCAGTTCTTC
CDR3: CASSFGSSGARNEQFF

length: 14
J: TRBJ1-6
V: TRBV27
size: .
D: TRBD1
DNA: TGTGCCAGCAGTTTCACAGGGGTTGTAGCACCCCTCCACTTT
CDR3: CASSFTGVVAPLHF

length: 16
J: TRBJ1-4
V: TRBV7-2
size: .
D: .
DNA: TGTGCCAGCAGGAAGGGAGGCGGTGCAACTAATGAAAAACTGTTTTTT
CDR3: CASRKGGGATNEKLFF

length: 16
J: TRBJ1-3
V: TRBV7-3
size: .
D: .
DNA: TGTGCCAGCAGCTTCCGACAGGTACCCTCTGGAAACACCATATATTTT
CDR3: CASSFRQVPSGNTIYF

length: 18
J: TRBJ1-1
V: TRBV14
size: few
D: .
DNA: TGTGCCAGCAGCCAAGATCAATCCTTTGCGTCCCTGAACACTGAAGCTTTCTTT
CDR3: CASSQDQSFASLNTEAFF

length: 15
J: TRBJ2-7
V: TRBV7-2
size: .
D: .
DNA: TGTGCCAGCAGCTTCACAGGGGGGGATTCCTACGAGCAGTACTTC
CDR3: CASSFTGGDSYEQYF

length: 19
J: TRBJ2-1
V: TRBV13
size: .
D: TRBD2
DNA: TGTGCCAGCAGCTTAGTTTTCCCCCGAGGGAGGGGCCGGTACAATGAGCAGTTCTTC
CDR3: CASSLVFPRGRGRYNEQFF

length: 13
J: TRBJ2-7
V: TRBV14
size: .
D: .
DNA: TGTGCCAGCAGCCAAGTACAGGGTGGGGAGCAGTACTTC
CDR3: CASSQVQGGEQYF

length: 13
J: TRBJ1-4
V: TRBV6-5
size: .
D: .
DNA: TGTGCCAGCAGACTACAGGTTAATGAAAAACTGTTTTTT
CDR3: CASRLQVNEKLFF

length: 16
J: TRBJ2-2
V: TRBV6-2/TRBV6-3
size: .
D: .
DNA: TGTGCCAGCAGTTACACCCCCTTGACTGTAACCGGGGAGCTGTTTTTT
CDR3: CASSYTPLTVTGELFF

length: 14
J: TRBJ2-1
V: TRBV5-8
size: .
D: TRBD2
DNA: TGTGCCAGCAGCTTGACTAGCGGGAGAGGGGAGCAGTTCTTC
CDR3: CASSLTSGRGEQFF

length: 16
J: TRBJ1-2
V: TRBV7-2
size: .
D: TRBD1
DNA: TGTGCCAGCAGCTTAGAGGACGGACAGGGGGCTTACGGCTACACCTTC
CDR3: CASSLEDGQGAYGYTF